The next 5 T cell receptor beta chains were all read from a single sample in a study of shared clonotypes between healthy human individuals. Clones were read by immunoSEQ multiplex PCR, and TCRdb kept only the in-frame ones, dropping some. The data show about 2.1 million clones, 90% to 95% seen once. CD45RO-negative, CCR7-positively selected cells formed the naive CD8 fraction, excluding terminally differentiated effector memory CD45RA+ cells. Sample: naive CD8+ T cells from PBMCs. The receptors were gathered from a man younger than 35 in good health. Some clones in this sample may be carry-over from other donors' samples.

This clone was seen a single time. The genes are TRBV5-1 and TRBJ2-7, with 7 bases identical to TRBD2. V lost 0 bases, J lost 0 bases, and 12 bases stayed unmatched. The CDR3 consists of 18 residues. Germline CDR1 reads SGHRS; CDR2 reads YFSETQ. DNA for the CDR3: TGCGCCAGCAGCTTGGTCCCCCGGGACTACGCCACCTCCTACGAGCAGTACTTC. Its protein is CASSLVPRDYATSYEQYF.

This clone was seen once. The gene calls are TRBV5-5 and TRBJ1-5; no firm D call. The germline V gene has CDR1 SGHKS and CDR2 YYEKEE (reference sequence). The CDR3 consists of 15 residues. V lost 1 base and J 2 bases, leaving 10 bases between the germline ends. The CDR3 bases are TGTGCCAGCAGCTTGATGGGATCGGGCAATCAGCCCCAGCATTTT. It translates to CASSLMGSGNQPQHF. Drawing the rest from reference TRBV5-5 and TRBJ1-5, the complete variable domain is DAGVTQSPTHLIKTRGQQVTLRCSPISGHKSVSWYQQVLGQGPQFIFQYYEKEERGRGNFPDRFSARQFPNYSSELNVNALLLGDSALYLCASSLMGSGNQPQHFGDGTRLSIL.

The CDR3 DNA follows: TGTGCCAGCACCTCGAGGGAGAGCCGCTCCTACGAGCAGTACTTC. The encoded protein is CASTSRESRSYEQYF. V and J are TRBV7-8 and TRBJ2-7; tentative D call: TRBD2 (5 bases). V dropped 7 bases and J dropped 0 bases, with 16 bases sitting between them. Germline lookup yields CDR1 SGHVS and CDR2 FQNEAQ. The CDR3 runs to 15 residues.

This chain connects TRBV19 to TRBJ1-2; a weak D match, TRBD1 (5 bases). The germline gives CDR1 LNHDA, CDR2 SQIVND (reference sequence). This CDR3 is 15 amino acids long. Trimming removed 3 bases at V and 2 bases at J, with 13 bases between. The CDR3 sequence is CASSIRPDTNYGYTF. In DNA form, the CDR3 reads TGTGCCAGTAGTATCAGGCCGGACACGAACTATGGCTACACCTTC. The whole variable domain, filled in from reference TRBV19 and TRBJ1-2, reads DGGITQSPKYLFRKEGQNVTLSCEQNLNHDAMYWYRQDPGQGLRLIYYSQIVNDFQKGDIAEGYSVSREKKESFPLTVTSAQKNPTAFYLCASSIRPDTNYGYTFGSGTRLTVV.

The chain couples TRBV9 to TRBJ2-7, with D perhaps TRBD2 (5 bases). The CDR3 consists of 15 residues. Trimming stripped 0 bases from V and 3 bases from J, with 13 bases between. Germline V gene lookup returns CDR1 SGDLS and CDR2 YYNGEE. CDR3 DNA sequence: TGTGCCAGCAGCGTAGGAGTAGCGCCCGACTACGAGCAGTACTTC. It yields the protein CASSVGVAPDYEQYF.